What follows are 2 T cell receptor beta chains derived from one specimen sequenced in a study of T cells after yellow fever vaccination. Via MiXCR, TCRdb re-called the 5' RACE reads, giving one row per CDR3 protein. This table has 200,000 to 300,000 distinct CDR3 sequences, approximately 12% appearing once. Here the sequenced sample was CD4+ T cells sorted from PBMCs, taken 45 days after the yellow fever booster vaccination. These receptors came from a young man who received the YFV17D yellow fever vaccine.

The rearrangement uses TRBV29-1 and TRBJ1-2; no firm D call. This CDR3 is built from 13 residues. Trimming took 4 bases from V and 4 from J, leaving 13 bases between them. The V gene's germline CDR1 is SQVTM and CDR2 ANQGSEA. The CDR3 reads CSVAKEAGYGYTF. The CDR3 region has the DNA TGCAGCGTTGCCAAAGAAGCAGGCTATGGCTACACCTTC.

This clonotype was observed a few times. This sequence joins TRBV5-1 and TRBJ2-7; 8 positions match TRBD2. CDR1 SGHRS and CDR2 YFSETQ come from the germline V gene. Trimming cost V 0 bases and J 6 bases; bases outside gene matches: 5. CDR3 length equals 14 residues. CDR3 bases: TGCGCCAGCAGCTTGGAGCTGACTAGCGTCGAGCAGTACTTC. Amino acids: CASSLELTSVEQYF.